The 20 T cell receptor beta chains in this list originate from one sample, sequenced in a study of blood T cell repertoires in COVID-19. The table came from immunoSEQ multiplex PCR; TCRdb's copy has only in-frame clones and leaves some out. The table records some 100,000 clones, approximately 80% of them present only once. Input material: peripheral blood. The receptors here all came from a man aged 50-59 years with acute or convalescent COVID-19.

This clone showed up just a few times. CDR3 in amino acids: CASSITHNEQFF. CDR3 bases: TGTGCCAGTAGTATAACTCACAATGAGCAGTTCTTC. The chain recombines TRBV19 with TRBJ2-1; D remains unclear. Germline CDR1 reads LNHDA; CDR2 reads SQIVND (reference sequence). The CDR3 extends over 12 amino acids. V lost 2 bases and J lost 5, with 4 bases in between.

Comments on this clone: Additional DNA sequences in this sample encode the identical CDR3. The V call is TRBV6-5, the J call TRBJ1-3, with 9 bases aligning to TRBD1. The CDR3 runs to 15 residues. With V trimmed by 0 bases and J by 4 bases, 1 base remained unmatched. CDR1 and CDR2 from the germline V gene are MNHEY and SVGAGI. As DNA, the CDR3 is TGTGCCAGCAGTTACTCCGGGACAGGGGGAAACACCATATATTTT. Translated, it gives CASSYSGTGGNTIYF.

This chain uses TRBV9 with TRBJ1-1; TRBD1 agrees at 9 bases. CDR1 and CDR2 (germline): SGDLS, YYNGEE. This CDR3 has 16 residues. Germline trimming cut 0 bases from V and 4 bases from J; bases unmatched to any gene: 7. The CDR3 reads CASSVGAGQGSTEAFF. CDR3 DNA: TGTGCCAGCAGCGTAGGTGCGGGACAGGGTAGCACTGAAGCTTTCTTT.

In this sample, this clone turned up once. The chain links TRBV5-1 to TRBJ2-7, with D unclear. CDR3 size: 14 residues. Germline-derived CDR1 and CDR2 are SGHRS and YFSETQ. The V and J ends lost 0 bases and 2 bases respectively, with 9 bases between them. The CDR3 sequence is CASSLGDKPYEQYF. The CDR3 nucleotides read TGCGCCAGCAGCTTGGGAGACAAACCCTACGAGCAGTACTTC.

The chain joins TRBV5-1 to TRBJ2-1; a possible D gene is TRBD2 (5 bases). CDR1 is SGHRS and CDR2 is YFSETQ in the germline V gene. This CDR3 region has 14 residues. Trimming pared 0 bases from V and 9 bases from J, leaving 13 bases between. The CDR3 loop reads CASSLALLEGEQFF. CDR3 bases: TGCGCCAGCAGCTTGGCCCTATTAGAGGGTGAGCAGTTCTTC.

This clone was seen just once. CDR3 bases: TGTGCCATCAGTGAGGCTTATGACAGGAACACTGAAGCTTTCTTT. Translation: CAISEAYDRNTEAFF. The chain uses TRBV10-3 and TRBJ1-1; a possible D gene is TRBD1 (5 bases). The CDR3 is 15 residues long. Between the trimmed V and J ends, which lost 2 bases and 1 base, there was a span of 11 bases. CDR1 ENHRY and CDR2 SYGVKD come from the germline V gene.

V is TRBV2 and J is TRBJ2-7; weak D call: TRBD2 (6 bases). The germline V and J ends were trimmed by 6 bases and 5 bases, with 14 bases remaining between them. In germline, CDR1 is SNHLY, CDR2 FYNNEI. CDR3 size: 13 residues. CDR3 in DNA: TGTGCCAGCAGGGGGACGTGGGGGGACGAGCAGTACTTC. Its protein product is CASRGTWGDEQYF.

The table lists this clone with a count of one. CDR3 nucleotide sequence: TGTGCCAGCAGCTTGGTTTCAGGGTATAATTCACCCCTCCACTTT. Translation: CASSLVSGYNSPLHF. The V call is TRBV5-6, the J call TRBJ1-6, with D possibly TRBD1 on 5 matching bases. V lost 0 bases and J lost 4, with 8 bases in between. The CDR3 is 15 residues long. CDR1 is SGHDT and CDR2 is YYEEEE in the germline V gene.

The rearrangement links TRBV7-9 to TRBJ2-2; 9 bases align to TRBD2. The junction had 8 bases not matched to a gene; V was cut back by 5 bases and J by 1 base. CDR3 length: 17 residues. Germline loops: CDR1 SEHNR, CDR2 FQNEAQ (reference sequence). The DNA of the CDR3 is TGTGCCAGCAGCCGGTTGCGAGCGGGGGGGAACACCGGGGAGCTGTTTTTT. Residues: CASSRLRAGGNTGELFF.

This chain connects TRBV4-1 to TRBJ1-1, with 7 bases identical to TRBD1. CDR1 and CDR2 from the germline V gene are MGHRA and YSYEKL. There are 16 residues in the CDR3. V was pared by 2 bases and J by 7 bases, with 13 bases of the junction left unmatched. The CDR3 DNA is TGCGCCAGCAGCCAATCCCCTTTCCGGGACAGTTATGAAGCTTTCTTT. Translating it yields CASSQSPFRDSYEAFF.

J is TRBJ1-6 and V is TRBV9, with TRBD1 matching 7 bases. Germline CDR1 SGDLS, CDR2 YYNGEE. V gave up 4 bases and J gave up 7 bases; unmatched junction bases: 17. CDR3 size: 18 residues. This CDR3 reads CASSPSLRQGSFNSPLHF. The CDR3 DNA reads TGTGCCAGCAGCCCCTCACTCCGACAGGGTTCGTTCAATTCACCCCTCCACTTT. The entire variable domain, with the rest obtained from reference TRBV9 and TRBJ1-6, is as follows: DSGVTQTPKHLITATGQRVTLRCSPRSGDLSVYWYQQSLDQGLQFLIQYYNGEERAKGNILERFSAQQFPDLHSELNLSSLELGDSALYFCASSPSLRQGSFNSPLHFGNGTRLTVT.

In DNA, the CDR3 is TGTGCCAGCAGCTTAAATGGCGGGAGAGGCCCTTACAATGAGCAGTTCTTC. Its protein product is CASSLNGGRGPYNEQFF. The J gene is TRBJ2-1, the V gene TRBV7-3; TRBD2 aligns across 7 bases. This CDR3 comprises 17 residues. Germline CDR1 and CDR2: SGHTA and FQGTGA. V shed 1 base, J shed 4 bases, and the junction held 10 bases outside the gene matches. Drawing the rest from reference TRBV7-3 and TRBJ2-1, the complete variable domain is GAGVSQTPSNKVTEKGKYVELRCDPISGHTALYWYRQSLGQGPEFLIYFQGTGAADDSGLPNDRFFAVRPEGSVSTLKIQRTERGDSAVYLCASSLNGGRGPYNEQFFGPGTRLTVL.

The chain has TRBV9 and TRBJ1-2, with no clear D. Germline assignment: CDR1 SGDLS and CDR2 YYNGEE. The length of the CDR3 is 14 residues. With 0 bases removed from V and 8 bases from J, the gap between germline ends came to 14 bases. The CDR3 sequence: CASSVDRWGGGYTF. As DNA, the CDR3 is TGTGCCAGCAGCGTAGATCGTTGGGGAGGAGGCTACACCTTC.

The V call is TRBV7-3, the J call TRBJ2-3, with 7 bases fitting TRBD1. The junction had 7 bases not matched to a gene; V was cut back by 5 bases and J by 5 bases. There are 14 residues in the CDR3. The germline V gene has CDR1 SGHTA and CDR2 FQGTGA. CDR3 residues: CASSPNTGVDTQYF. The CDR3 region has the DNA TGTGCCAGCAGCCCCAACACAGGGGTAGATACGCAGTATTTT.

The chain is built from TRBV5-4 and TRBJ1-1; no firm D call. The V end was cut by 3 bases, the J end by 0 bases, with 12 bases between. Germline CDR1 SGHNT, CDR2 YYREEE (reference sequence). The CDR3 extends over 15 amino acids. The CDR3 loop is CASSSKSELNTEAFF. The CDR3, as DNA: TGTGCCAGCAGCTCCAAGTCAGAATTGAACACTGAAGCTTTCTTT.

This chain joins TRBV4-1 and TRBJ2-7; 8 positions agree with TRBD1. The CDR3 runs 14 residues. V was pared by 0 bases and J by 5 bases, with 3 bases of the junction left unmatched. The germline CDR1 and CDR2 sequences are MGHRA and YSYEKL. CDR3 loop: CASSQDRGQNEQYF. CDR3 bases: TGCGCCAGCAGCCAAGACAGGGGGCAAAACGAGCAGTACTTC.

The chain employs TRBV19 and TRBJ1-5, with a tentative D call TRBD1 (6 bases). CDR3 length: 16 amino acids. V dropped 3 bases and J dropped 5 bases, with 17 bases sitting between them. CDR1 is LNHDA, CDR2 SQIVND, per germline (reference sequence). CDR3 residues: CASSIRQARGDQPQHF. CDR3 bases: TGTGCCAGTAGTATCAGACAGGCCCGGGGAGATCAGCCCCAGCATTTT. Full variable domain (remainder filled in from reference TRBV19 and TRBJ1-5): DGGITQSPKYLFRKEGQNVTLSCEQNLNHDAMYWYRQDPGQGLRLIYYSQIVNDFQKGDIAEGYSVSREKKESFPLTVTSAQKNPTAFYLCASSIRQARGDQPQHFGDGTRLSIL.

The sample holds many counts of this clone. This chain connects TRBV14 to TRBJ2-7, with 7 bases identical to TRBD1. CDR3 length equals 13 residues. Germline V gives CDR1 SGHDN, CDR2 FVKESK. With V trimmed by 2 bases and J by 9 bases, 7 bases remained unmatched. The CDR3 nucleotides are TGTGCCAGCAGCCAAAGCCCAGGGGGACGGCAGTACTTC. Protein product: CASSQSPGGRQYF.

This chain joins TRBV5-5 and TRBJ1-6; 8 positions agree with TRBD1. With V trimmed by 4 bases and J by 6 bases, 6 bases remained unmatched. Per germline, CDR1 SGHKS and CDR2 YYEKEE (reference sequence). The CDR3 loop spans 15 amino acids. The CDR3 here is CASSKEGQGNSPLHF. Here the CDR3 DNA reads TGTGCCAGCAGCAAAGAAGGACAGGGTAATTCACCCCTCCACTTT.

CDR3 in DNA: TGTGCCAGCAGCGCTACCTCACCCGGGGAGCTGTTTTTT. Its protein is CASSATSPGELFF. V and J are TRBV3-1 (or the pseudogene TRBV3-2) and TRBJ2-2; D call uncertain. The CDR3 has 13 residues. V was shortened by 5 bases and J by 6 bases, with 10 bases between the two germline ends. Germline values: CDR1 LGHDT, CDR2 YNNKEL (reference sequence).